The entry that follows covers one TCR beta chain sequence. The antigen is not known. Unique molecular identifiers were present on the cDNA, which also gained a universal primer site by template switching. TCRdb passed the 5' RACE reads through MiXCR, listing each CDR3 protein once. Of roughly 1.6 million distinct CDR3 sequences listed, roughly 35% are singletons. The CDR3 contains 15 residues. V lost 5 bases, J lost 1 base, and 6 bases stayed unmatched. Germline CDR1 is SEHNR and CDR2 is FQNEAQ (reference sequence). The data stem from a study of identical twins. Study-wide results and caveats: Cord blood's abundant beta clonotypes had fewer insertions, unlike memory repertoires. Its conclusions, products of cross-sectional statistical analysis, did not come from following the same donors.

This sequence originates from a newborn girl in good health. Specimen: cord blood. The chain is built from TRBV7-9 and TRBJ2-3; 7 bases are a match to TRBD1. The CDR3 DNA reads TGTGCCAGCAGCAAGACAGGGTTTCGCACAGATACGCAGTATTTT. Encoded protein: CASSKTGFRTDTQYF.